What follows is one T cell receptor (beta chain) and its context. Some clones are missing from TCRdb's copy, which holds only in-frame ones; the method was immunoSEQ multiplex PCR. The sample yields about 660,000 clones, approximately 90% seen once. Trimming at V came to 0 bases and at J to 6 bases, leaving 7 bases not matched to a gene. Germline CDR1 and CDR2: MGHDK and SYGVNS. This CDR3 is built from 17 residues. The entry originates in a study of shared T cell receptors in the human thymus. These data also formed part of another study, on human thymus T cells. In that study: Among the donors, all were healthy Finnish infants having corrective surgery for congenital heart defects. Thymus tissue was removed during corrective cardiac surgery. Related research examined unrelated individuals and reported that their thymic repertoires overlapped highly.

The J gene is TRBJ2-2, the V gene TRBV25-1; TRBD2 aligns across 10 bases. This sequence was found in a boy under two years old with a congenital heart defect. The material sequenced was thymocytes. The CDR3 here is CASSEYRSGRAAGELFF. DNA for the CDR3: TGTGCCAGCAGTGAATATAGAAGCGGGAGGGCCGCCGGGGAGCTGTTTTTT.